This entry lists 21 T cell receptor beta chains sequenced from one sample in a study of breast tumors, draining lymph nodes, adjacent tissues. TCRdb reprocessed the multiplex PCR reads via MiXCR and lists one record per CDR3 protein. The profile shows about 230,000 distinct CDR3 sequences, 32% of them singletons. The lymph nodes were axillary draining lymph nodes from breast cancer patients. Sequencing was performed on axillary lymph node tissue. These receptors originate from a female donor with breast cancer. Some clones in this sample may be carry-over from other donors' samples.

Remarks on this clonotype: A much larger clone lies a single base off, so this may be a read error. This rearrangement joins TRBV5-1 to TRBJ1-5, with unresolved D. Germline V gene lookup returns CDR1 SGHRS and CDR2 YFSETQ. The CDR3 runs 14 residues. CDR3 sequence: CASSLDGGDHPQHF. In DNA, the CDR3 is TGCGCCAGCAGCTTGGATGGAGGCGATCACCCCCAGCATTTT.

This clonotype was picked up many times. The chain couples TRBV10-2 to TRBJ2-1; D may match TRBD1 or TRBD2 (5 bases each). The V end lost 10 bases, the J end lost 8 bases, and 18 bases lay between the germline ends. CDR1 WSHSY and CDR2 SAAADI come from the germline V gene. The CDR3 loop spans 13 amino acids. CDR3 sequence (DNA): TGCGCCACCGGGACCACCCTTCGGTATGAGCAGTTCTTC. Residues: CATGTTLRYEQFF.

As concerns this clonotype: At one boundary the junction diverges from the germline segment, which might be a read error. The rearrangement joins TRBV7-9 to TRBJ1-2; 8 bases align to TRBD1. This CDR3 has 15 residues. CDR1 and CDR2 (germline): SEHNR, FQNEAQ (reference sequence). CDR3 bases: TGTGCCAGCAGCTTCCAGGGGGCAGGCAACTATGGCTACCCCTTC. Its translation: CASSFQGAGNYGYPF. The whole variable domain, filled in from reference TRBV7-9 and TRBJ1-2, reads DTGVSQNPRHKITKRGQNVTFRCDPISEHNRLYWYRQTLGQGPEFLTYFQNEAQLEKSRLLSDRFSAERPKGSFSTLEIQRTEQGDSAMYLCASSFQGAGNYGYPFGSGTRLTVV.

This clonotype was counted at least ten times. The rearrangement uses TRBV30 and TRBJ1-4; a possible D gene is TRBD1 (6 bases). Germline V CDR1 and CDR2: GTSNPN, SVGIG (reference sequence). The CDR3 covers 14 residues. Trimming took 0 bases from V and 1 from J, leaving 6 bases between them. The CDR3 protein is CAWSVGGTNEKLFF. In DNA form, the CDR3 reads TGTGCCTGGAGTGTAGGGGGAACTAATGAAAAACTGTTTTTT.

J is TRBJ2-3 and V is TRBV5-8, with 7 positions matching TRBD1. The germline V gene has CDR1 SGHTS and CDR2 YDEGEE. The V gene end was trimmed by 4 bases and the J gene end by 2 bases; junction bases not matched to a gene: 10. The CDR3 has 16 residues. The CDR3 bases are TGTGCCAGCAGCCCCGGGACAGCGTTTTTCACAGATACGCAGTATTTT. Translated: CASSPGTAFFTDTQYF.

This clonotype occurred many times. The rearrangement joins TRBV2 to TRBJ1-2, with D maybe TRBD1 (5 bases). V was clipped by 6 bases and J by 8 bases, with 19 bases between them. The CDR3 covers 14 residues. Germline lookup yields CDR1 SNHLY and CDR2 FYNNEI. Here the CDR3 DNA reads TGTGCCAGCAGAAGACAATCTGGGACGGAGGGCTACACCTTC. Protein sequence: CASRRQSGTEGYTF.

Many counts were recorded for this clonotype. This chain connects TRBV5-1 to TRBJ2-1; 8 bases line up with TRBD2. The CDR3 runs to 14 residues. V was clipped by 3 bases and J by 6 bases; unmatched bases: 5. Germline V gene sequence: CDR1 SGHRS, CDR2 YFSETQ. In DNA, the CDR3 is TGCGCCAGCAGCTCCGGGACTAGGGGCAATGAGCAGTTCTTC. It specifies CASSSGTRGNEQFF. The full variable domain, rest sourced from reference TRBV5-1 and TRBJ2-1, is KAGVTQTPRYLIKTRGQQVTLSCSPISGHRSVSWYQQTPGQGLQFLFEYFSETQRNKGNFPGRFSGRQFSNSRSEMNVSTLELGDSALYLCASSSGTRGNEQFFGPGTRLTVL.

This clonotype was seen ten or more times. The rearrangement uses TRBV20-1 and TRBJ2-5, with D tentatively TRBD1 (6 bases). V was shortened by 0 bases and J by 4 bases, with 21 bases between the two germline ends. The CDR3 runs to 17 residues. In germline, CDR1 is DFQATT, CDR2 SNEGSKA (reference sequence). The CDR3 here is CSARDPKQGNRGETQYF. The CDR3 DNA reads TGCAGTGCTAGAGACCCGAAACAGGGTAATCGGGGAGAGACCCAGTACTTC.

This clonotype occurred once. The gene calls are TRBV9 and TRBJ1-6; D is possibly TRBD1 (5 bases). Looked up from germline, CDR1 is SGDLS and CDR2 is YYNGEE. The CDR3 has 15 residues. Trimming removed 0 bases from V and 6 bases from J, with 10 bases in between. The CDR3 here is CASSVDGQGNSPLHF. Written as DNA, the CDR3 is TGTGCCAGCAGCGTAGACGGGCAGGGTAATTCACCCCTCCACTTT.

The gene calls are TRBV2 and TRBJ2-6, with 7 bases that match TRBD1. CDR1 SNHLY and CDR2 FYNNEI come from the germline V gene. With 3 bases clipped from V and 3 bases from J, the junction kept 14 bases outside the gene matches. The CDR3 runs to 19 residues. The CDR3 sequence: CASSEGNRGRSSGANVLTF. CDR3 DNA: TGTGCCAGCAGTGAGGGGAACAGGGGAAGGAGTAGTGGGGCCAACGTCCTGACTTTC.

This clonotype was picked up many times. In nucleotides, the CDR3 is TGCAGTGCAAAAAAACTAGGCTTAAGCACAGATACGCAGTATTTT. Translated: CSAKKLGLSTDTQYF. This chain links TRBV20-1 with TRBJ2-3; D possibly corresponds to TRBD2 (5 bases). The CDR3 has 15 residues. V gave up 6 bases and J gave up 0 bases, with 16 bases separating them. Germline loops: CDR1 DFQATT, CDR2 SNEGSKA (reference sequence).

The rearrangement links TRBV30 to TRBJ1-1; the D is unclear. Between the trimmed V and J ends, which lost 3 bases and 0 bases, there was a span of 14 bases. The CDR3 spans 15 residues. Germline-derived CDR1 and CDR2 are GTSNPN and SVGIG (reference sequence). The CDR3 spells CAWRGRSRVNTEAFF. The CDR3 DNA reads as TGTGCCTGGAGAGGAAGGAGCCGCGTGAACACTGAAGCTTTCTTT.

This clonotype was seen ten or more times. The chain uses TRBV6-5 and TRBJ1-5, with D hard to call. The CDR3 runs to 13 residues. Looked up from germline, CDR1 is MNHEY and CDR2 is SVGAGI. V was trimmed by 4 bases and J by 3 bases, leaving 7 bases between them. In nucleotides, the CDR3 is TGTGCCAGCAGTTTGACGGTCAATCAGCCCCAGCATTTT. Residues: CASSLTVNQPQHF.

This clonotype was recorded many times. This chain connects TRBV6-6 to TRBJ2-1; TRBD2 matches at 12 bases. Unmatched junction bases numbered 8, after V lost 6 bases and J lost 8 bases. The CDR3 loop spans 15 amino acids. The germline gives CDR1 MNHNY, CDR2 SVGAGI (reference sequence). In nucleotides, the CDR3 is TGTGCCAGCAGCCCGACTAGCGGGAGACCGGATGAGCAGTTCTTC. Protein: CASSPTSGRPDEQFF.

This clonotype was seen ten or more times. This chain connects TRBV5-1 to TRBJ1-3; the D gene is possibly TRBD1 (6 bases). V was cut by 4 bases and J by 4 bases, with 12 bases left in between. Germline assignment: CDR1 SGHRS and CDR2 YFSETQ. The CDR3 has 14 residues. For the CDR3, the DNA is TGCGCCAGCAGCCTCACAGGGTCCGGAAACACCATATATTTT. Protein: CASSLTGSGNTIYF.

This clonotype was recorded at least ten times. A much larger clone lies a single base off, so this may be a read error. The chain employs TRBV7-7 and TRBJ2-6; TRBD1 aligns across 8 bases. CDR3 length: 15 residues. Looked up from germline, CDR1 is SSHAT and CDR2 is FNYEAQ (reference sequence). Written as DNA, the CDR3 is TGTGCTAGCAGCTCAGGGGGCTCTGGGGCCAACGTCCTGCCTTTC. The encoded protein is CASSSGGSGANVLPF.

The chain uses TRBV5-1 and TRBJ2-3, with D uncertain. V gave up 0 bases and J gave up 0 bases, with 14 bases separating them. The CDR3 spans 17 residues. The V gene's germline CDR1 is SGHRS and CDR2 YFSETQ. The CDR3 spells CASSLVGNPLSTDTQYF. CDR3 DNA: TGCGCCAGCAGCTTGGTTGGGAACCCCCTAAGCACAGATACGCAGTATTTT.

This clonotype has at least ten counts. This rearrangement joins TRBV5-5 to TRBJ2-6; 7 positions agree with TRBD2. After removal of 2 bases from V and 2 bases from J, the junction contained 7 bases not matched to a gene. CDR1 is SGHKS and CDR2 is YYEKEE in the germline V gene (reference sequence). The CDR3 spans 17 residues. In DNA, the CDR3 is TGTGCCAGCAGCTTAACAGGCCGGGGGGCTGGGGCCAACGTCCTGACTTTC. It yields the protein CASSLTGRGAGANVLTF. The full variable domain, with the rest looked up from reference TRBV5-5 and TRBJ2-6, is DAGVTQSPTHLIKTRGQQVTLRCSPISGHKSVSWYQQVLGQGPQFIFQYYEKEERGRGNFPDRFSARQFPNYSSELNVNALLLGDSALYLCASSLTGRGAGANVLTFGAGSRLTVL.

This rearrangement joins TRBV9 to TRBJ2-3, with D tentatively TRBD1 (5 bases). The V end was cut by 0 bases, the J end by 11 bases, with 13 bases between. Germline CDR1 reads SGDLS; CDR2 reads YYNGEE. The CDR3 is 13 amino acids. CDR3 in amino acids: CASSVAGFGEQYF. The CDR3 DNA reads TGTGCCAGCAGCGTAGCAGGGTTCGGTGAGCAGTATTTT.

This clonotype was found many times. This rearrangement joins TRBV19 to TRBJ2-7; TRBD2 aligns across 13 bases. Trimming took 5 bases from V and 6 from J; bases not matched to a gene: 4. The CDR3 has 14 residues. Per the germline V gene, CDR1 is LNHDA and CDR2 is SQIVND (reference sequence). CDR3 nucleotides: TGTGCCAGTAGTCTGAGACTAGCGGGGGGCGAGCAGTACTTC. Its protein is CASSLRLAGGEQYF. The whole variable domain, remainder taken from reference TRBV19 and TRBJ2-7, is DGGITQSPKYLFRKEGQNVTLSCEQNLNHDAMYWYRQDPGQGLRLIYYSQIVNDFQKGDIAEGYSVSREKKESFPLTVTSAQKNPTAFYLCASSLRLAGGEQYFGPGTRLTVT.

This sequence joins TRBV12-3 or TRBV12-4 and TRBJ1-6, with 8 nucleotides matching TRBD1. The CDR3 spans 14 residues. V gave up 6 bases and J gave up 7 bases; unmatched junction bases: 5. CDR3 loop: CASSRTGMNSPLHF. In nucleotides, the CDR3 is TGTGCCAGCAGCCGGACAGGGATGAATTCACCCCTCCACTTT.